What follows describes a single TCR beta chain. Its ends do not fully match the called genes, so a read error is possible. Here immunoSEQ multiplex PCR was the method, and the copy in TCRdb shows in-frame clones only, minus some. The sample lists roughly 16,000 clones, approximately 88% occurring once. The data derive from a study of PD-1 blockade in classical Hodgkin lymphoma. Each and every patient relapsed after autologous stem cell transplantation, and patients got differing brentuximab vedotin exposure. This CDR3 is 14 amino acids long. The germline V gene encodes CDR1 SSHAT and CDR2 FNYEAQ (reference sequence).

V and J are TRBV7-7 and TRBJ2-5; 9 bases align to TRBD2. This specimen was peripheral blood mononuclear cells (PBMCs), taken before the second cycle of nivolumab. The clonotype was recovered from a human donor with classical Hodgkin lymphoma. CDR3 protein: CASSSGLASETQYF. The DNA for the CDR3 is TGTGCTAGCAGTTCGGGACTAGCATCCGAGACCCAGTACTTC.